This paragraph covers one TCR beta chain sequence. No antigen is known for it. Per-nucleotide qualities are absent, and no much larger clonotype sits a single base away. Libraries came from the immunoSEQ multiplex PCR assay. Rearranged TCR beta chain sequences were amplified with the hsTCRB Kit following the manufacturer's protocol. Sequencing of TCRB libraries was carried out on an Illumina MiSeq. The original methods were these. The kit vendor's proprietary platform handled demultiplexing, trimming and gene mapping. TCRdb carries this immuneACCESS record with in-frame sequences only. Its versions omit some clonotypes, under half of them owing to an unresolved V gene in the studies checked, with the rest unexplained. The V and J calls and clone size are taken from that table; D and trimming were inferred from the DNA. Present in this sample are tens of thousands of clones, around 90% of which were seen just once. The top ten constitute 0.56% of the sample.

This specimen's time point label, interpreted: week 5, during vaccination. Every vaccine dose consisted of 300 ug of a 20-mer mutant IDH1 peptide in Montanide, administered subcutaneously together with topical imiquimod. All donors had newly diagnosed IDH1-mutant astrocytomas of WHO grade 3 or 4 that showed loss of nuclear ATRX. The samples were drawn from NOA16, a multicentre, single-arm, open-label phase I trial in Germany that tested a mutant IDH1 peptide vaccine in humans for the first time. Genomic DNA for TCRB sequencing was isolated from EDTA blood with the DNeasy Blood and Tissue Kit. The sample originates from a study of a mutant IDH1 vaccine in newly diagnosed glioma (dated by TCRdb to the early 2020s). Broadly, across the study: Eight vaccinations were administered to patients in weeks 1, 3, 5, 7, 11, 15, 19 and 23, corresponding to visits V03 through V10. Longitudinal TCRB deep sequencing was done for 25 to 30 treated patients, wherever samples were available for exploratory analyses. Vaccination started 4-6 weeks after radiotherapy alone, or was given together with temozolomide cycles in the groups whose treatment included chemotherapy. Peripheral blood was drawn at six visits: V03 (baseline), V05, V07, V10, V12 and V13. Of the 32 patients who were treated, 62.5% were male and roughly 38% were female, and the mean age was about 40 years. Prior to enrollment, patients had been given standard therapy consisting of radiotherapy alone, temozolomide alone, or radiochemotherapy with temozolomide, with the combination given to most patients. What the work shows at the level of the full study, not this receptor alone: Selection of PBMC samples for TCRB deep sequencing was based on availability. The authors stated that sample limitations prevented analyses of patient blood samples from being reproduced. Changes in the top peripheral T cell clonotypes picked up by TCRB sequencing did not appear to be linked to pseudoprogression. Vaccine-induced immune responses across multiple MHC alleles were detected in 93.3% of patients.

The TCR originated in a woman in her 50s with glioma. The source was PBMCs, collected from a glioma patient whose treatment included an IDH1 peptide vaccine.

The DNA sequence is given as TGTGCCAGCAGTTCCAGGGTGAACACTGAAGCTTTCTTT. Translated, it gives CASSSRVNTEAFF. This chain joins TRBV2 to TRBJ1-1, with TRBD1 as a weak D call on 5 bases. The CDR3 has 13 amino acids, counting the end cysteine and phenylalanine. This entry keeps only the CDR3 DNA: 39 bases, framed from base 1. The V end loses 5 bases and the J end loses 0 bases, and a stretch of 7 bases separates them. Taken from the germline V gene, the CDR1 and CDR2 loops are SNHLY and FYNNEI.